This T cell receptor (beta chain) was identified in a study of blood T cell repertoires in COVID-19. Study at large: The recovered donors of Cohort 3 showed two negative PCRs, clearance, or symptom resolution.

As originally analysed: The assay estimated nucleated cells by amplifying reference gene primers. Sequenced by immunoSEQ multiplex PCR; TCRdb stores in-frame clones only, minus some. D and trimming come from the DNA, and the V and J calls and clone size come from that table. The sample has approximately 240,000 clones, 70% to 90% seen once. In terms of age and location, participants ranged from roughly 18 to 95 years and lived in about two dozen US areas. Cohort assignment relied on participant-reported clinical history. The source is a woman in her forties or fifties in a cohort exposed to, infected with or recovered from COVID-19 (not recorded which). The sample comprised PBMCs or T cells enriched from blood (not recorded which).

The CDR3 DNA is TGCGCCAGCAGCCAAGCCTCAACAGGGGTGAGCAATCAGCCCCAGCATTTT. Translating it yields CASSQASTGVSNQPQHF. The chain links TRBV4-1 to TRBJ1-5, with 7 bases identical to TRBD1. The V segment lost 1 base and the J segment 1 base; nucleotides outside the gene matches: 7. Germline V gives CDR1 MGHRA, CDR2 YSYEKL. CDR3 length: 17 amino acids.